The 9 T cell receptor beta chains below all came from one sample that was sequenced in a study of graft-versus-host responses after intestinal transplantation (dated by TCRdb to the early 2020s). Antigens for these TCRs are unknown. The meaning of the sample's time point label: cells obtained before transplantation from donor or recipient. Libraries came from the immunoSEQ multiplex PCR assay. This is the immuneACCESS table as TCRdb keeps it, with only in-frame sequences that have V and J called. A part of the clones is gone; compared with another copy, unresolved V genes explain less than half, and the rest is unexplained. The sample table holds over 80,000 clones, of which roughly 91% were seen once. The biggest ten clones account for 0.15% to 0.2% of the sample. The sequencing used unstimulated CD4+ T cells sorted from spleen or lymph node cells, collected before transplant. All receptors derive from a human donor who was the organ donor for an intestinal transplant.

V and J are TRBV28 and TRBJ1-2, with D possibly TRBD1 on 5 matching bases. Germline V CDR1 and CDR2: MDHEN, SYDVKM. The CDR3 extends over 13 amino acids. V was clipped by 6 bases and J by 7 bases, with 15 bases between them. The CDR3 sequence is CASRSTAGFGYTF. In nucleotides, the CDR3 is TGTGCCAGCAGATCTACGGCAGGGTTTGGCTACACCTTC.

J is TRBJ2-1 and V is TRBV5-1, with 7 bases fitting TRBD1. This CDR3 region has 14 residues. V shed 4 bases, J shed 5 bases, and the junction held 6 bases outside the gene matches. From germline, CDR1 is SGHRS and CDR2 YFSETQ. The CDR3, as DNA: TGCGCCAGCAGCGCACCGGACAGGAACAATGAGCAGTTCTTC. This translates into CASSAPDRNNEQFF.

The CDR3 here is CASSYSSGGSNEKLFF. The CDR3 DNA sequence: TGTGCCAGCAGTTACTCCTCAGGGGGCTCTAATGAAAAACTGTTTTTT. The J gene is TRBJ1-4, the V gene TRBV6-5; 8 bases are shared with TRBD1. The CDR3 extends over 16 amino acids. Germline V gives CDR1 MNHEY, CDR2 SVGAGI. After removal of 0 bases from V and 3 bases from J, the junction contained 3 bases not matched to a gene.

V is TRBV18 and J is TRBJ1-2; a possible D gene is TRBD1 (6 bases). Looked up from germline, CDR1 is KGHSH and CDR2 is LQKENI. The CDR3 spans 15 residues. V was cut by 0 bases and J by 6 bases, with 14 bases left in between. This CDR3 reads CASSPPGQPFDGYTF. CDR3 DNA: TGTGCCAGCTCACCACCTGGACAGCCCTTCGATGGCTACACCTTC.

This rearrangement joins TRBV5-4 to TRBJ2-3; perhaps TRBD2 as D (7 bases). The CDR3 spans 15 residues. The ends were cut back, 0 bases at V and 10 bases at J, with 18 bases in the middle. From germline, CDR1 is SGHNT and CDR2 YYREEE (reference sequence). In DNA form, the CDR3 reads TGTGCCAGCAGCTTGGGCGGGGGCCTCTCATACCCGCAGTATTTT. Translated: CASSLGGGLSYPQYF.

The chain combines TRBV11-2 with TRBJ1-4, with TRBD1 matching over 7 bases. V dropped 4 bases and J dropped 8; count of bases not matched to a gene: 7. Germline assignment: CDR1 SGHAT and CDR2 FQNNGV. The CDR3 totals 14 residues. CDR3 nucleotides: TGTGCCAGCAGCTCCATACAGGGGAGGGAAAAACTGTTTTTT. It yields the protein CASSSIQGREKLFF.

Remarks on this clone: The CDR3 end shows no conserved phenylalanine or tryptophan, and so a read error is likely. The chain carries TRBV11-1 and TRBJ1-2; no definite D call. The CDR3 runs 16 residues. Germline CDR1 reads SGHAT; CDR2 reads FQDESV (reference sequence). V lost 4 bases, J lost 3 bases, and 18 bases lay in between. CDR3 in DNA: TGTGCCAGCAGCTCATCGAAGGCAAAAAGGGACTATGGCTACACCCTC. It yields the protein CASSSSKAKRDYGYTL.

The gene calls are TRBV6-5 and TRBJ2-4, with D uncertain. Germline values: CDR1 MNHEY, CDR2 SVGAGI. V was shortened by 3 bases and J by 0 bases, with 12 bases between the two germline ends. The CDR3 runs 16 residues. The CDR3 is CASSYSVLIAKNIQYF. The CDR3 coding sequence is TGTGCCAGCAGTTATTCGGTCTTAATAGCCAAAAACATTCAGTACTTC.

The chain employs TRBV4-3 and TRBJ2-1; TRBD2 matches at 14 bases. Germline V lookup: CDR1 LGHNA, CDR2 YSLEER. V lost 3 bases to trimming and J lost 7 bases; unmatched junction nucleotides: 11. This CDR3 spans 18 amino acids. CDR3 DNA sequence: TGCGCCAGCAGCCACGATATCTCGACTAGCGGGGGGGATAATGAGCAGTTCTTC. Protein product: CASSHDISTSGGDNEQFF.